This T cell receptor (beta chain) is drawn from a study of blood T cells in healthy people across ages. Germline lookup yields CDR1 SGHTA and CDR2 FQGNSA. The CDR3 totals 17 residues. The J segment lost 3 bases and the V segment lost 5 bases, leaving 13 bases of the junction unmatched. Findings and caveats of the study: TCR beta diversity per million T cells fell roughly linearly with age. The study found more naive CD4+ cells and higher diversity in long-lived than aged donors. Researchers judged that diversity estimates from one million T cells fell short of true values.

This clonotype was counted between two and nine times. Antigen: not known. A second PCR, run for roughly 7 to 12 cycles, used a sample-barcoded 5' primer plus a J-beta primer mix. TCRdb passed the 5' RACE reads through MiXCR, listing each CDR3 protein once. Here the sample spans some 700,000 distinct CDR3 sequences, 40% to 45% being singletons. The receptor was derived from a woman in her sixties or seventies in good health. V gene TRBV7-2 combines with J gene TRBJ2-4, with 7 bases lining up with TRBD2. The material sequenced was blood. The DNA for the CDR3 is TGTGCCAGCAGCACCTTATTACGGGGGGTTGGCAAAAACATTCAGTACTTC. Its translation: CASSTLLRGVGKNIQYF.